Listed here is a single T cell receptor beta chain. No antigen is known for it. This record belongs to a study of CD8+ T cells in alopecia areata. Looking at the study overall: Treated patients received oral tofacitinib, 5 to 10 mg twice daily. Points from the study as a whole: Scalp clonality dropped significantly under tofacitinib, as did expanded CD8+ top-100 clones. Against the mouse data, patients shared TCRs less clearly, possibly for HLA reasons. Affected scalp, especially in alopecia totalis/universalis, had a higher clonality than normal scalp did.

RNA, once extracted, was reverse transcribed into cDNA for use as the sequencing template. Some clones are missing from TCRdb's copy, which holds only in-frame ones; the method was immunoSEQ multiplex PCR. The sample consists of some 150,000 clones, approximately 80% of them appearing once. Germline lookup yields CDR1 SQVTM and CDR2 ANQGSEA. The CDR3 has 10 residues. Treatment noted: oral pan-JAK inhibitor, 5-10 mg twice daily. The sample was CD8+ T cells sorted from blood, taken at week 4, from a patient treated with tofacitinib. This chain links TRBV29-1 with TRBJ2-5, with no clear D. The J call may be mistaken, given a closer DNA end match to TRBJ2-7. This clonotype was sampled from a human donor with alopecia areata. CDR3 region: CSVDPYEQYF. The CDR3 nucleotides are TGCAGCGTTGACCCTTACGAGCAGTACTTC.